One sample yielded the 12 T cell receptor beta chains listed below, sequenced in a study of T cells after yellow fever vaccination. TCRdb independently ran MiXCR on the 5' RACE reads; one entry per CDR3 protein. The sample records roughly 96,000 distinct CDR3 sequences, about 8.4% being singletons. The specimen comprised CD8+ T cells not binding an NS4B(214-222) dextramer, sorted from PBMCs, sampled approximately 16 days after the first yellow fever vaccination. The source is a man aged 18 to 35 who received the YFV17D yellow fever vaccine.

This clonotype was seen a handful of times. The chain employs TRBV5-1 and TRBJ2-6; no definite D call. V dropped 0 bases and J dropped 3 bases, with 10 bases sitting between them. Looked up from germline, CDR1 is SGHRS and CDR2 is YFSETQ. The CDR3 totals 16 residues. The CDR3 reads CASSLDGKGGANVLTF. The CDR3 DNA sequence: TGCGCCAGCAGCTTGGATGGGAAAGGTGGGGCCAACGTCCTGACTTTC.

The sample holds a few counts of this clonotype. This chain's CDR3 is CASRVGRGELFF. The DNA for the CDR3 is TGTGCCAGCAGAGTTGGTCGGGGGGAACTGTTTTTT. The V and J genes are TRBV12-3 or TRBV12-4 and TRBJ1-4; D possibly corresponds to TRBD1 (5 bases). The CDR3 totals 12 residues. Trimming took off 6 bases at V and 12 bases at J, with 14 bases between the two ends.

The sample holds many counts of this clonotype. V is TRBV4-1 and J is TRBJ2-2, with 8 nucleotides matching TRBD1. The trim removed 2 bases at V and 3 bases at J, leaving 8 bases unmatched. The length of the CDR3 is 17 residues. CDR1 MGHRA and CDR2 YSYEKL come from the germline V gene. CDR3 in amino acids: CASSQPTGGPDTGELFF. The CDR3 nucleotides are TGCGCCAGCAGCCAACCCACAGGGGGACCTGACACCGGGGAGCTGTTTTTT.

This clonotype was detected a few times. This sequence joins TRBV5-8 and TRBJ2-6; the D gene is possibly TRBD1 (5 bases). The germline gives CDR1 SGHTS, CDR2 YDEGEE. Trimming pared 0 bases from V and 0 bases from J, leaving 10 bases between. The CDR3 is 17 amino acids. The CDR3 DNA reads TGTGCCAGCAGCTTGGCCGACAGCTACTCTGGGGCCAACGTCCTGACTTTC. It translates to CASSLADSYSGANVLTF.

In nucleotides, the CDR3 is TGTGCCAGCAGCTTAGATGTGGGGTCAGATACGCAGTATTTT. This gives the protein CASSLDVGSDTQYF. The chain recombines TRBV11-2 with TRBJ2-3, with D hard to call. The CDR3 covers 14 residues. V was pared by 0 bases and J by 4 bases, with 8 bases between. Germline V gives CDR1 SGHAT, CDR2 FQNNGV.

The chain recombines TRBV12-3 or TRBV12-4 with TRBJ2-1; 11 bases match TRBD1. With 6 bases clipped from V and 4 bases from J, the junction kept 5 bases outside the gene matches. The CDR3 is made up of 15 amino acids. The CDR3: CASSHGQGAYNEQFF. The CDR3, as DNA: TGTGCCAGCAGCCATGGACAGGGGGCTTACAATGAGCAGTTCTTC.

This clonotype has just a few counts. The chain has TRBV19 and TRBJ1-3; D is unclear. V lost 7 bases to trimming and J lost 0 bases, with 7 bases between them. This CDR3 spans 13 amino acids. Looked up from germline, CDR1 is LNHDA and CDR2 is SQIVND (reference sequence). CDR3 in amino acids: CASTPYSGNTIYF. The CDR3 coding sequence is TGTGCCAGTACCCCTTACTCTGGAAACACCATATATTTT.

This sequence joins TRBV7-8 and TRBJ2-2, with D possibly being TRBD2 (7 bases). V was pared by 5 bases and J by 3 bases, with 22 bases between. Germline loops: CDR1 SGHVS, CDR2 FQNEAQ. CDR3 length: 18 residues. The CDR3 sequence is CASSPRGLVGGDTGELFF. Written as DNA, the CDR3 is TGTGCCAGCAGCCCGAGGGGGTTGGTGGGGGGGGACACCGGGGAGCTGTTTTTT.

This clonotype was counted at least ten times. The chain carries TRBV6-5 and TRBJ1-5; D is unclear. V lost 3 bases, J lost 0 bases, and 3 bases lay in between. The CDR3 is made up of 13 amino acids. Germline CDR1 is MNHEY and CDR2 is SVGAGI. The CDR3 coding sequence is TGTGCCAGCAGTTATGGTAGCAATCAGCCCCAGCATTTT. It codes for CASSYGSNQPQHF.

This clonotype was seen a few times. This rearrangement joins TRBV27 to TRBJ2-1; 8 bases are a match to TRBD1. CDR1 and CDR2 (germline): MNHEY, SMNVEV (reference sequence). Losses at the gene ends were 5 bases for V and 6 bases for J; bases not matched to a gene: 6. The CDR3 contains 14 residues. The CDR3 here is CASSRTGKVNEQFF. In nucleotides, the CDR3 is TGTGCCAGCAGTCGGACAGGGAAGGTCAATGAGCAGTTCTTC.

Only a few counts were recorded for this clonotype. V and J are TRBV6-1 and TRBJ1-5; D gene ambiguous. Germline V CDR1 and CDR2: MNHNS, SASEGT. The ends were cut back, 5 bases at V and 0 bases at J, with 5 bases in the middle. This CDR3 region has 13 residues. The CDR3 reads CASSPNSNQPQHF. In nucleotides, the CDR3 is TGTGCCAGCAGTCCCAATAGCAATCAGCCCCAGCATTTT.

The V call is TRBV5-1, the J call TRBJ1-6; D is uncertain. Germline V lookup: CDR1 SGHRS, CDR2 YFSETQ. This CDR3 spans 17 amino acids. With 5 bases removed from V and 2 bases from J, the gap between germline ends came to 17 bases. Here the CDR3 reads CASRGGFGEPYNSPLHF. The DNA for the CDR3 is TGCGCCAGCAGGGGAGGCTTCGGGGAACCCTATAATTCACCCCTCCACTTT.